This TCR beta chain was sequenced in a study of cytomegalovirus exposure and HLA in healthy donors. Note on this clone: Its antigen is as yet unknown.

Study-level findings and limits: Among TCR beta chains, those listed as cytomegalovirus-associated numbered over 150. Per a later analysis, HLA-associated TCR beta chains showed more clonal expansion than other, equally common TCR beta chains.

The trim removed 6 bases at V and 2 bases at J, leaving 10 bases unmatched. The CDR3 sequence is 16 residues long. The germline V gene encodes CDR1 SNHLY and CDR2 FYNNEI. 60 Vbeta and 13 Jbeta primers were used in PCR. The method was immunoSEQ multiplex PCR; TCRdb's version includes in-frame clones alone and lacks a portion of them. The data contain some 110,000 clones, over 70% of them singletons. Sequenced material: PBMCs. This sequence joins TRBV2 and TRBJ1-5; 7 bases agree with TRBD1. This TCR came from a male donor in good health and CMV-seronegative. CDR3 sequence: CASRRYGTERNQPQHF. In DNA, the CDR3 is TGTGCCAGCAGAAGATACGGGACAGAGCGCAATCAGCCCCAGCATTTT.